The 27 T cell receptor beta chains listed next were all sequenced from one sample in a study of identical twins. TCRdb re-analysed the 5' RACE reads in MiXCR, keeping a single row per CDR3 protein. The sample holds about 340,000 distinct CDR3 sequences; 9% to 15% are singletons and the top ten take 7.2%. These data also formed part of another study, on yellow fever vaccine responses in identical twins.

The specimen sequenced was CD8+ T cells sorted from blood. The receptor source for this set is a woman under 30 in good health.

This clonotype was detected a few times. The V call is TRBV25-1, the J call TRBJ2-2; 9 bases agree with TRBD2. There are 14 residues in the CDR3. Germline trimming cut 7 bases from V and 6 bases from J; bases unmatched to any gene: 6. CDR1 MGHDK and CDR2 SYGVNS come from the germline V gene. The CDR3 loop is CASTGGGAPGELFF. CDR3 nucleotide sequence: TGTGCCAGCACGGGCGGGGGGGCCCCCGGGGAGCTGTTTTTT.

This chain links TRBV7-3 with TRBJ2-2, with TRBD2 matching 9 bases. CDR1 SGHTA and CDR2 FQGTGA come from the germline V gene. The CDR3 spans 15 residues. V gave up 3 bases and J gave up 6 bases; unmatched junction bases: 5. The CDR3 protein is CASSFSGSLSGELFF. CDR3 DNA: TGTGCCAGCAGCTTTAGCGGGAGTTTATCCGGGGAGCTGTTTTTT.

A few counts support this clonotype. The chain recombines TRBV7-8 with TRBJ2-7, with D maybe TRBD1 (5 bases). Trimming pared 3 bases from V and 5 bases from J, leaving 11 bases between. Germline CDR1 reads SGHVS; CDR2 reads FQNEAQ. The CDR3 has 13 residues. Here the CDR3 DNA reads TGTGCCAGCAGCTTCTATGGGGCCCACGAGCAGTACTTC. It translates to CASSFYGAHEQYF.

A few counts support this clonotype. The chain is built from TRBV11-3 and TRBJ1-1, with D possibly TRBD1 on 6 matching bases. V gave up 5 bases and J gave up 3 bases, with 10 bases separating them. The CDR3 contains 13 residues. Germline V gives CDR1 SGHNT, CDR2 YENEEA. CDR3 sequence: CASSRPGDTEAFF. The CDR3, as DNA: TGTGCCAGCAGCCGACCAGGGGACACTGAAGCTTTCTTT.

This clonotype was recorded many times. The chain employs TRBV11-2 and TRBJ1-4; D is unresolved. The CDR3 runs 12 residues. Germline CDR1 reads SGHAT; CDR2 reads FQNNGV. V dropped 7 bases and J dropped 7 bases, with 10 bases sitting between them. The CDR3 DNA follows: TGTGCCAGCACCAGAGATGGTGAAAAACTGTTTTTT. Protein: CASTRDGEKLFF.

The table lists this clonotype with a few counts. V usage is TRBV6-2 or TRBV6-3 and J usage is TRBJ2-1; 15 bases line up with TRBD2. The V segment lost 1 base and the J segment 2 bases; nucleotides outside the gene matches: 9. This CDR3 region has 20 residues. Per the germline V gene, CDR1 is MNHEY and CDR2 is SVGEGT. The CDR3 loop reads CASSYYSGTSGGPAYNEQFF. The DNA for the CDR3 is TGTGCCAGCAGTTACTATAGTGGGACTAGCGGGGGGCCAGCCTACAATGAGCAGTTCTTC.

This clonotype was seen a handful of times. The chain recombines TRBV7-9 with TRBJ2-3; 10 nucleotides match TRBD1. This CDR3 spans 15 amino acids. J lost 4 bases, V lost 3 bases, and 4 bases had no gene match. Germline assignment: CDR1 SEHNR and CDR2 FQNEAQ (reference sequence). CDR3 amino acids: CASSLLTGGSDTQYF. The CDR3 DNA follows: TGTGCCAGCAGCTTGTTGACAGGGGGCTCAGATACGCAGTATTTT.

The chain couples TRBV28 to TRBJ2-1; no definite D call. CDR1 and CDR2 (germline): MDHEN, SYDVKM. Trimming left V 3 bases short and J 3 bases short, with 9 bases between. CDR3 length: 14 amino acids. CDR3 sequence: CASSFIGIYNEQFF. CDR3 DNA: TGTGCCAGCAGTTTCATTGGAATCTACAATGAGCAGTTCTTC.

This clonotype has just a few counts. CDR3 nucleotides: TGTGCCAGCAGTTTATACCTGGGCTCCTACGAGCAGTACTTC. Amino acid sequence: CASSLYLGSYEQYF. The chain couples TRBV12-3 or TRBV12-4 to TRBJ2-7, with D hard to call. Trimming pared 2 bases from V and 0 bases from J, leaving 8 bases between. The CDR3 runs 14 residues.

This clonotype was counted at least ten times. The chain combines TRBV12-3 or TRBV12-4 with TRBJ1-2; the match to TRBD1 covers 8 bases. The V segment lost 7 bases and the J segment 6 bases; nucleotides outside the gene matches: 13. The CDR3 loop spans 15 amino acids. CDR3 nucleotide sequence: TGTGCCAGCATCCCTGGACAGGGTTTTTCGGATGGCTACACCTTC. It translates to CASIPGQGFSDGYTF.

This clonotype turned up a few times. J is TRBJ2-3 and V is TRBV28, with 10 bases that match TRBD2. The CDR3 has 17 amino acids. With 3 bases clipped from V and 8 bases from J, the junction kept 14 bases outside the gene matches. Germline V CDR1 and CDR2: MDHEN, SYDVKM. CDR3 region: CASSFGLAGALLRTQYF. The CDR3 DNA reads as TGTGCCAGCAGTTTTGGGCTAGCGGGAGCCTTGCTGCGTACGCAGTATTTT.

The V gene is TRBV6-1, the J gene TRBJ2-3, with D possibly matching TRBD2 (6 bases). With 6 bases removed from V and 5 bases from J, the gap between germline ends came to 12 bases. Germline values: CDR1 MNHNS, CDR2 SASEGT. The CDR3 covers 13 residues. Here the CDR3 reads CASRGGLGDTQYF. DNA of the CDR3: TGTGCCAGCAGGGGGGGATTAGGAGATACGCAGTATTTT.

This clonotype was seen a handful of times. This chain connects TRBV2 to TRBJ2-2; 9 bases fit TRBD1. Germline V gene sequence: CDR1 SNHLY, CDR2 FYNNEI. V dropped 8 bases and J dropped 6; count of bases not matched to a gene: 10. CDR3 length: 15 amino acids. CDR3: CASRPGQGYPGELFF. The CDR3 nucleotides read TGTGCCAGCCGGCCGGGACAGGGTTATCCCGGGGAGCTGTTTTTT.

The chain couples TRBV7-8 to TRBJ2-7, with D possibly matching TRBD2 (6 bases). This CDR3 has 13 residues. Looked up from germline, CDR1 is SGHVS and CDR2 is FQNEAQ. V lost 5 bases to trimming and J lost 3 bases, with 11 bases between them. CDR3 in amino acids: CASSAGSHYEQYF. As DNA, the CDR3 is TGTGCCAGCAGCGCCGGGAGCCACTACGAGCAGTACTTC.

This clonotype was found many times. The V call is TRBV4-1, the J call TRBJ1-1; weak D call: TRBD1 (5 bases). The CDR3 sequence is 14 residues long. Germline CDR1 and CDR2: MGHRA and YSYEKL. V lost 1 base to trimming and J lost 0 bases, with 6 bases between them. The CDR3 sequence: CASSQGQMNTEAFF. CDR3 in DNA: TGCGCCAGCAGCCAAGGACAGATGAACACTGAAGCTTTCTTT.

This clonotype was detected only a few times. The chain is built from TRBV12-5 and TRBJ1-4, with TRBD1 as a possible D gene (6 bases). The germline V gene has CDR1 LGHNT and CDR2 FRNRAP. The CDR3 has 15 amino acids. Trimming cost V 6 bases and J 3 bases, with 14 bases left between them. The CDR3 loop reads CASGLAQGSNEKLFF. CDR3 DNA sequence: TGTGCTAGTGGCCTTGCCCAGGGGTCTAATGAAAAACTGTTTTTT.

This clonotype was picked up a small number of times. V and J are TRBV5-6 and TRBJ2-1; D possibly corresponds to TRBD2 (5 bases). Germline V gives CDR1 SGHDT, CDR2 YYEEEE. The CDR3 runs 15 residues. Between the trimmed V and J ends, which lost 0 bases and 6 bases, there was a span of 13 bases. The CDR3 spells CASSLEASRANEQFF. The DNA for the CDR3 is TGTGCCAGCAGCTTGGAAGCTAGCCGGGCCAATGAGCAGTTCTTC. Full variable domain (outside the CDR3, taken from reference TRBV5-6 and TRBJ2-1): DAGVTQSPTHLIKTRGQQVTLRCSPKSGHDTVSWYQQALGQGPQFIFQYYEEEERQRGNFPDRFSGHQFPNYSSELNVNALLLGDSALYLCASSLEASRANEQFFGPGTRLTVL.

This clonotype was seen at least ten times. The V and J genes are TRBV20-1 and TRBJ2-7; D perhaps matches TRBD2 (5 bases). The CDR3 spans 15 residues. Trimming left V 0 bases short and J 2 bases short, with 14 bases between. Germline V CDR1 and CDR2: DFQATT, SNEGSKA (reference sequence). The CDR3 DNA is TGCAGTGCTAGAGATCGGGGTACCCCCGCCTACGAGCAGTACGTC. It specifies CSARDRGTPAYEQYV.

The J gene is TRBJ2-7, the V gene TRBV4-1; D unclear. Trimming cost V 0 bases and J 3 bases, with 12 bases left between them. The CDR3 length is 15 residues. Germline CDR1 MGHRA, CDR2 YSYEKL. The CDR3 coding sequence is TGCGCCAGCAGCCAAGAATGGGGTGAGAGCTACGAGCAGTACTTC. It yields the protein CASSQEWGESYEQYF.

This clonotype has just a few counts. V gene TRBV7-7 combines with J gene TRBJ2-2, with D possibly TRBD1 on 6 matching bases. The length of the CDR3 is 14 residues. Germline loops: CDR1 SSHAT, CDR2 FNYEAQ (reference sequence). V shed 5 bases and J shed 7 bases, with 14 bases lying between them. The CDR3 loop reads CASSPEDRGGELFF. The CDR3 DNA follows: TGTGCCAGCAGCCCAGAGGACAGAGGCGGGGAGCTGTTTTTT.

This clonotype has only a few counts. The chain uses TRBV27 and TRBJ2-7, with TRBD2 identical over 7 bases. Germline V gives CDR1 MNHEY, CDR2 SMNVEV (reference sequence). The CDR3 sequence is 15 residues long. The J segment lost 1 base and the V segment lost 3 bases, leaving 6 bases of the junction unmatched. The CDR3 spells CASSFRREISYEQYF. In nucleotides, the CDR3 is TGTGCCAGCAGTTTCCGGCGGGAGATTTCCTACGAGCAGTACTTC.

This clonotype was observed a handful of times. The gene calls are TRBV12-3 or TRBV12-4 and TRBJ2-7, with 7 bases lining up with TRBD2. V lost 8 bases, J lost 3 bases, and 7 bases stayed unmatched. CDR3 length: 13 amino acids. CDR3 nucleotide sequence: TGTGCCAGCGGTGCGGGAGAGTACTACGAGCAGTACTTC. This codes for CASGAGEYYEQYF.

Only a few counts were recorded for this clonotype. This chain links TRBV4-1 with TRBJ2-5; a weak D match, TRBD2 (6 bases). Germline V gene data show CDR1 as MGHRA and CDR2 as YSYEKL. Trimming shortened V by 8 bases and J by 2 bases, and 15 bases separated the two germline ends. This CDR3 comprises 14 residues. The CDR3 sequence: CASGSPAGQETQYF. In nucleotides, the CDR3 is TGCGCCAGCGGTTCCCCTGCGGGGCAAGAGACCCAGTACTTC.

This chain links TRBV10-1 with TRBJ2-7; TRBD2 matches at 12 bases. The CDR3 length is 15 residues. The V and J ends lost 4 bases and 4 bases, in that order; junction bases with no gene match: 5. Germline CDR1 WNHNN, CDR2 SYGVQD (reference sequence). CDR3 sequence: CASSAGTSGRYEQYV. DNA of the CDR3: TGCGCCAGCAGTGCCGGGACTAGCGGGCGTTACGAGCAGTACGTC.

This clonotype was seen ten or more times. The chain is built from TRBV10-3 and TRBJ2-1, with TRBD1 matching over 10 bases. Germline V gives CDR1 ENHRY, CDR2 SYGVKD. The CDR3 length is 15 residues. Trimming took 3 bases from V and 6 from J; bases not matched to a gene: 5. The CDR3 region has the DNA TGTGCCATCAGTGAAGGGACAGGGGCGCTCAATGAGCAGTTCTTC. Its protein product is CAISEGTGALNEQFF.

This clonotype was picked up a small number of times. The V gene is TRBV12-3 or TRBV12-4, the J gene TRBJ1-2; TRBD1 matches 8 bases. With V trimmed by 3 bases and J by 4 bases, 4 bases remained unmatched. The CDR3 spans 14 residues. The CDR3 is CASSLDRVVYGYTF. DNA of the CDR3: TGTGCCAGCAGTTTGGACAGGGTGGTCTATGGCTACACCTTC.

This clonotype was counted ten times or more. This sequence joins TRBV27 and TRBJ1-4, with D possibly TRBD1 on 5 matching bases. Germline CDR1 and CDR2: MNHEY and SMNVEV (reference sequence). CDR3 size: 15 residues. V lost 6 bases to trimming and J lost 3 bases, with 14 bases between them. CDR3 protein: CASSEETAPNEKLFF. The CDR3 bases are TGTGCCAGCAGCGAGGAGACAGCCCCTAATGAAAAACTGTTTTTT.